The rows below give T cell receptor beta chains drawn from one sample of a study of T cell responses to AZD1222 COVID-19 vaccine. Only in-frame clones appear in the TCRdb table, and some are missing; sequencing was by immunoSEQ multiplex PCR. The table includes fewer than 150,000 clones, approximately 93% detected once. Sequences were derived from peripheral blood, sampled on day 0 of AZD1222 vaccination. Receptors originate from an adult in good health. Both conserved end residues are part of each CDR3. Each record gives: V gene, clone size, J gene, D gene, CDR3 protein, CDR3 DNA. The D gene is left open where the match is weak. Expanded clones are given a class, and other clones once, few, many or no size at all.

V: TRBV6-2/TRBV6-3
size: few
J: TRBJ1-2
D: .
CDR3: CASSSPPTGNYGYTF
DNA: TGTGCCAGCAGCTCTCCTCCTACAGGGAACTATGGCTACACCTTC

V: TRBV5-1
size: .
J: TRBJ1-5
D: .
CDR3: CASSLGGQDNQPQHF
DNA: TGCGCCAGCAGCTTAGGGGGGCAAGACAATCAGCCCCAGCATTTT

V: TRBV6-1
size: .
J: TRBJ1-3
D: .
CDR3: CASSEALFGDQYF
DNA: TGTGCCAGCAGTGAAGCGCTTTTTGGGGACCAATATTTT

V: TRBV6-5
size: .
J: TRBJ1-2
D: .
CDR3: CASSYGQAANYGYTF
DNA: TGTGCCAGCAGTTACGGGCAGGCAGCTAACTATGGCTACACCTTC

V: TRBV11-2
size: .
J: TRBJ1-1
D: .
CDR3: CASVRTLSDTEAFF
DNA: TGTGCCAGCGTCCGCACGCTTAGTGACACTGAAGCTTTCTTT

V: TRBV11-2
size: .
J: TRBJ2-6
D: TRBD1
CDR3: CASSFTRTGANSGANVLTF
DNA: TGTGCCAGCAGCTTTACCCGGACAGGGGCCAACTCTGGGGCCAACGTCCTGACTTTC

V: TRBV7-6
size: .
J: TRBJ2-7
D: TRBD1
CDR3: CASSLGTGEIGYEQYF
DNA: TGTGCCAGCAGCTTGGGGACAGGGGAGATCGGATACGAGCAGTACTTC

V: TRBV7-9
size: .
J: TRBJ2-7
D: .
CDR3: CASSLAFGREGEQYF
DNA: TGTGCCAGCAGCTTAGCTTTCGGCAGAGAAGGGGAGCAGTACTTC

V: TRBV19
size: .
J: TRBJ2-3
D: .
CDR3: CASSRRQSTDTQYF
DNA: TGTGCCAGTTCTCGGCGGCAGTCCACAGATACGCAGTATTTT

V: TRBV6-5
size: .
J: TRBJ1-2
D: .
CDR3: CATQTQYSYGYTF
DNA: TGTGCCACCCAAACCCAGTACAGCTATGGCTACACCTTC

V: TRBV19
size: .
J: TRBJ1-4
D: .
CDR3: CASSRSGASEKLFF
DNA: TGTGCCAGTAGCCGATCAGGGGCTAGCGAAAAACTGTTTTTT

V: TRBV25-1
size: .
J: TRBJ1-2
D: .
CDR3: CASSGGAYGYTF
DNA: TGTGCCAGCAGTGGGGGGGCCTATGGCTACACCTTC